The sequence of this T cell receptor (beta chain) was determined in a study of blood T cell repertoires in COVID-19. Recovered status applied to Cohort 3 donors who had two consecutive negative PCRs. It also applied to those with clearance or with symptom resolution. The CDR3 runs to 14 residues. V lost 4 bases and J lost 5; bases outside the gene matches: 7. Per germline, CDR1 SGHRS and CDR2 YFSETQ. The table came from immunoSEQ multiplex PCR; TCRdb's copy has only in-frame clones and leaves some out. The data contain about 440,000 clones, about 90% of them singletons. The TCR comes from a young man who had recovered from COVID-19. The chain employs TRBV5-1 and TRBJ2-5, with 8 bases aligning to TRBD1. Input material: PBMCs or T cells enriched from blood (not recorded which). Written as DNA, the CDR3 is TGCGCCAGCAGCAGTGACAGGGACAGGGAGACCCAGTACTTC. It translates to CASSSDRDRETQYF.